Given below is one T cell receptor beta chain in context. What it binds is unknown. The DNA is omitted, as the CDR3 cannot be located on it reliably, and the CDR3 follows TCRdb's listing. The record originates from a study of metastatic and nonmetastatic thyroid tumors. Study-level information: Repertoire comparison spanned blood and tumor or nodule tissue of malignant and benign thyroid patients.

The CDR3 comprises 14 residues, both ends counted. CDR1 and CDR2 (germline): KGHDR, SFDVKD. Study observations and caveats: Malignant thyroid tumors reportedly exceeded benign nodules significantly in TCR beta diversity, with the difference appearing in blood and tumor.

The entire patient cohort was treatment-naive prior to thyroid surgery. As handled by the study authors: The authors used CDR3 differences across clinicopathological groups to build a distant-metastasis classifier for papillary thyroid cancer. TCRdb called clones again from the PCR reads with MiXCR. In this record, the V and J calls reflect TCRdb's handling and not the investigators' own analysis. The repertoire holds fewer than 20,000 clones, with around 30% as singletons. The receptor comes from a female donor with papillary thyroid cancer or a benign thyroid nodule (not recorded which). Some clones in this sample may be carry-over from other donors' samples. V is TRBV24-1 and J is TRBJ2-5; TRBD1 reflects the table's D call only, with no check against the DNA. Input material: tumor tissue. CDR3: CATSVPGARETQYF.